This T cell receptor beta chain comes out of a study of blood T cells in healthy people across ages. Study-level findings and limits: In long-lived donors, naive CD4+ cell counts and diversity exceeded those of aged donors.

Then a second PCR, running about 6 to 11 cycles, was carried out with a sample-barcoded 5' primer and a J-beta primer mix. TCRdb reanalysed the 5' RACE reads using MiXCR and keeps one entry per CDR3 protein. The data show over 950,000 distinct CDR3 sequences, with under 40% seen just once and around 12% held by the top ten. Only a few counts were recorded for this clonotype. No antigen is known for it. The V and J ends lost 3 bases and 2 bases respectively, with 13 bases between them. The CDR3 consists of 15 residues. The germline CDR1 and CDR2 sequences are WNHNN and SYGVQD (reference sequence). This receptor was identified in a man younger than 35 in good health. The J gene is TRBJ1-1, the V gene TRBV10-1; perhaps TRBD1 as D (5 bases). The sample comprised blood. The CDR3 nucleotides are TGCGCCAGCAGTGACCACAGGCAGGGAAACACTGAAGCTTTCTTT. Amino acids: CASSDHRQGNTEAFF.